This entry lists 27 T cell receptor beta chains sequenced from one sample in a study of cytomegalovirus exposure and HLA in healthy donors (dated by TCRdb to between 2016 and 2019). Libraries were constructed by the immunoSEQ multiplex PCR assay. TCRdb holds this immuneACCESS table with in-frame rearrangements only. Some clones are missing; in checked studies, unresolved V genes explain under half, and the rest has no known cause. This sample comprises 97,000 or so clones, approximately 94% of them detected only once. 0.89% of the sample is taken by the ten largest. The specimen was PBMCs. All receptors derive from a woman aged 18-29 years in good health and CMV-seronegative.

The chain combines TRBV10-3 with TRBJ2-7; D might be TRBD2 (6 bases). Germline lookup yields CDR1 ENHRY and CDR2 SYGVKD. V lost 6 bases and J 1 base, leaving 13 bases between the germline ends. The CDR3 loop spans 14 amino acids. The DNA of the CDR3 is TGTGCCATCAGGGGACTGGGGACGTCCTACGAGCAGTACTTC. Encoded protein: CAIRGLGTSYEQYF.

The V call is TRBV20-1, the J call TRBJ2-7; TRBD2 matches at 11 bases. Trimming took 7 bases from V and 6 from J; bases not matched to a gene: 2. CDR3 length: 11 amino acids. Germline CDR1 DFQATT, CDR2 SNEGSKA (reference sequence). CDR3 residues: CSVLAGGEQYF. The CDR3 DNA reads as TGCAGTGTGCTAGCGGGAGGCGAGCAGTACTTC.

This chain uses TRBV28 with TRBJ1-6; tentative D call: TRBD1 (5 bases). The CDR3 contains 18 residues. V was trimmed by 2 bases and J by 13 bases, leaving 27 bases between them. Germline V gives CDR1 MDHEN, CDR2 SYDVKM. The CDR3 bases are TGTGCCAGCAGTTTACCGGGCAGGCCCCTCGGGACTCCATCTCCCCTCCACTTT. Its protein product is CASSLPGRPLGTPSPLHF.

This clone was observed once. The chain is built from TRBV6-1 and TRBJ2-5, with D hard to call. This CDR3 is 13 amino acids long. Germline V gene data show CDR1 as MNHNS and CDR2 as SASEGT. V shed 2 bases and J shed 5 bases, with 9 bases lying between them. In nucleotides, the CDR3 is TGTGCCAGCAGTGAATTTTGGCGGGAGACCCAGTACTTC. Amino acid sequence: CASSEFWRETQYF.

This sequence joins TRBV5-1 and TRBJ2-3, with D possibly being TRBD1 (5 bases). With 2 bases removed from V and 4 bases from J, the gap between germline ends came to 11 bases. The CDR3 extends over 14 amino acids. The germline gives CDR1 SGHRS, CDR2 YFSETQ. The CDR3: CASSFPQGSDTQYF. The CDR3 DNA follows: TGCGCCAGCAGCTTCCCGCAGGGTTCAGATACGCAGTATTTT.

The rearrangement uses TRBV9 and TRBJ2-7, with D possibly TRBD2 on 5 matching bases. V lost 0 bases to trimming and J lost 7 bases, with 20 bases between them. Per the germline V gene, CDR1 is SGDLS and CDR2 is YYNGEE. The CDR3 consists of 16 residues. The CDR3 is CASSVATTSGSREQYF. For the CDR3, the DNA is TGTGCCAGCAGCGTAGCTACAACATCGGGATCGCGAGAGCAGTACTTC.

The chain recombines TRBV7-2 with TRBJ2-7; 15 positions match TRBD2. J gave up 0 bases and V 2 bases, and 8 bases lay outside the gene matches. Germline assignment: CDR1 SGHTA and CDR2 FQGNSA. The CDR3 has 19 amino acids. CDR3 in amino acids: CASSLFGTSGGTRSYEQYF. As DNA, the CDR3 is TGTGCCAGCAGCTTATTTGGGACTAGCGGGGGGACGCGCTCCTACGAGCAGTACTTC.

V and J are TRBV7-3 and TRBJ2-1; 10 bases line up with TRBD1. The CDR3 spans 15 residues. J was trimmed by 5 bases and V by 2 bases; bases with no gene match: 3. Germline-derived CDR1 and CDR2 are SGHTA and FQGTGA. The CDR3 DNA follows: TGTGCCAGCAGCTTATTGGGGACAGGGGACAATGAGCAGTTCTTC. Its translation: CASSLLGTGDNEQFF.

The DNA of the CDR3 is TGTGCCAGCAGCTTGGGAGGCGGCAGCTACTACGAGCAGTACTTC. Translation: CASSLGGGSYYEQYF. V and J are TRBV5-6 and TRBJ2-7; D unresolved. V was pared by 0 bases and J by 3 bases, with 13 bases between. The CDR3 is 15 residues long. The germline V gene encodes CDR1 SGHDT and CDR2 YYEEEE.

The J gene is TRBJ2-4, the V gene TRBV6-1; TRBD2 matches 8 bases. Unmatched junction bases numbered 11, after V lost 5 bases and J lost 8 bases. The CDR3 loop spans 15 amino acids. Germline loops: CDR1 MNHNS, CDR2 SASEGT. In DNA form, the CDR3 reads TGTGCCAGCAGTCAATTTAAAGGAGCGGGGGACATTCAGTACTTC. Its translation: CASSQFKGAGDIQYF.

This chain uses TRBV11-3 with TRBJ2-7; 11 bases map to TRBD1. The CDR3 sequence is 17 residues long. The V and J ends lost 0 bases and 2 bases, in that order; junction bases with no gene match: 6. Germline-derived CDR1 and CDR2 are SGHNT and YENEEA. CDR3: CASSLDSGQGGPYEQYF. The DNA for the CDR3 is TGTGCCAGCAGCTTAGATTCGGGACAGGGGGGACCCTACGAGCAGTACTTC.

This chain connects TRBV7-6 to TRBJ2-1; the D is unclear. Germline V gives CDR1 SGHVS, CDR2 FNYEAQ. The CDR3 covers 12 residues. V dropped 4 bases and J dropped 4 bases, with 5 bases sitting between them. Here the CDR3 DNA reads TGTGCCAGCAGCTCCCATTACAATGAGCAGTTCTTC. Its translation is CASSSHYNEQFF.

This sequence joins TRBV7-9 and TRBJ1-1; 7 bases are shared with TRBD1. With 1 base clipped from V and 3 bases from J, the junction kept 2 bases outside the gene matches. The CDR3 totals 14 residues. Germline V gene sequence: CDR1 SEHNR, CDR2 FQNEAQ (reference sequence). The CDR3 nucleotides read TGTGCCAGCAGCTTAGAGGGGGCAGACACTGAAGCTTTCTTT. Translated: CASSLEGADTEAFF.

This clone showed up just once. The genes are TRBV5-6 and TRBJ2-5, with TRBD1 matching 7 bases. V was clipped by 7 bases and J by 5 bases; unmatched bases: 14. The CDR3 extends over 15 amino acids. CDR1 and CDR2 (germline): SGHDT, YYEEEE. The CDR3 loop reads CASGTGTARGETQYF. CDR3 nucleotides: TGTGCCAGCGGAACTGGGACAGCGAGAGGGGAGACCCAGTACTTC.

The chain uses TRBV15 and TRBJ1-1; 9 positions match TRBD1. Unmatched junction bases numbered 10, after V lost 0 bases and J lost 14 bases. The CDR3 spans 14 residues. Germline assignment: CDR1 LNHNV and CDR2 YYDKDF (reference sequence). The CDR3 DNA sequence: TGTGCCACCAGCAGAGATCTGCCCGGGACAGGGACCTTCTTT. Its translation: CATSRDLPGTGTFF.

The chain joins TRBV18 to TRBJ2-1; 9 bases agree with TRBD2. Germline values: CDR1 KGHSH, CDR2 LQKENI. The junction had 7 bases not matched to a gene; V was cut back by 3 bases and J by 7 bases. The CDR3 runs to 15 residues. In DNA form, the CDR3 reads TGTGCCAGCTCACCGACAACTAGCGGGCGAAATGAGCAGTTCTTC. It translates to CASSPTTSGRNEQFF.

The chain has TRBV7-2 and TRBJ2-7, with 8 nucleotides matching TRBD2. The CDR3 is 17 amino acids. The germline gives CDR1 SGHTA, CDR2 FQGNSA. With V trimmed by 5 bases and J by 2 bases, 14 bases remained unmatched. The CDR3 reads CASSTRTTAGATYEQYF. In DNA, the CDR3 is TGTGCCAGCAGCACCCGTACTACAGCGGGGGCCACCTACGAGCAGTACTTC.

The rearrangement joins TRBV29-1 to TRBJ1-1; perhaps TRBD1 as D (6 bases). Per germline, CDR1 SQVTM and CDR2 ANQGSEA. The germline V and J ends were trimmed by 3 bases and 11 bases, with 28 bases remaining between them. CDR3 length: 16 amino acids. The DNA for the CDR3 is TGCAGCGTTGACCCCCAACGGGACACCCACTGGGTTGGGGCTTTCTTT. Protein product: CSVDPQRDTHWVGAFF.

V usage is TRBV6-6 and J usage is TRBJ1-2, with 8 nucleotides matching TRBD1. V gave up 7 bases and J gave up 3 bases; unmatched junction bases: 7. Looked up from germline, CDR1 is MNHNY and CDR2 is SVGAGI (reference sequence). The CDR3 loop spans 14 amino acids. CDR3 DNA sequence: TGTGCCAGCACCGGCGGACAGGGTGACTATGGCTACACCTTC. The encoded protein is CASTGGQGDYGYTF.

The V call is TRBV10-3, the J call TRBJ2-7, with D tentatively TRBD2 (6 bases). This CDR3 is built from 16 residues. The V gene lost 6 bases and the J gene lost 6 bases, with 24 bases spanning the gap. The V gene's germline CDR1 is ENHRY and CDR2 SYGVKD. CDR3 coding DNA: TGTGCCATCAGGGGCTCGACTAGTTCGGCTCGGGGCGAGCAGTACTTC. The encoded protein is CAIRGSTSSARGEQYF.

This rearrangement joins TRBV7-9 to TRBJ2-7; tentatively, D is TRBD1 (5 bases). CDR3 length: 14 amino acids. Looked up from germline, CDR1 is SEHNR and CDR2 is FQNEAQ (reference sequence). V lost 5 bases and J 3 bases, leaving 14 bases between the germline ends. CDR3 nucleotide sequence: TGTGCCAGCAGCCCGACAGTCCCCTTCTACGAGCAGTACTTC. It codes for CASSPTVPFYEQYF.

The J gene is TRBJ2-7, the V gene TRBV14; D gene uncertain. CDR1 is SGHDN and CDR2 is FVKESK in the germline V gene. Between the trimmed V and J ends, which lost 4 bases and 2 bases, there was a span of 3 bases. This CDR3 has 11 amino acids. CDR3 amino acids: CASSRAYEQYF. The CDR3 DNA sequence: TGTGCCAGCAGCCGAGCCTACGAGCAGTACTTC. Drawing the rest from reference TRBV14 and TRBJ2-7, the complete variable domain is EAGVTQFPSHSVIEKGQTVTLRCDPISGHDNLYWYRRVMGKEIKFLLHFVKESKQDESGMPNNRFLAERTGGTYSTLKVQPAELEDSGVYFCASSRAYEQYFGPGTRLTVT.

J is TRBJ2-2 and V is TRBV11-2, with 9 nucleotides matching TRBD2. Germline CDR1 reads SGHAT; CDR2 reads FQNNGV. The CDR3 is 19 amino acids. V trimming: 0 bases; J trimming: 0 bases; junction bases outside the gene matches: 8. The CDR3 protein is CASSLDPLASGANTGELFF. DNA for the CDR3: TGTGCCAGCAGCTTAGATCCCCTCGCTAGCGGGGCGAACACCGGGGAGCTGTTTTTT.

This chain connects TRBV10-1 to TRBJ2-1; 13 bases map to TRBD2. With V trimmed by 3 bases and J by 3 bases, 2 bases remained unmatched. The CDR3 has 16 amino acids. Germline V gives CDR1 WNHNN, CDR2 SYGVQD (reference sequence). CDR3 sequence (DNA): TGCGCCAGCAGTGATGGGACTAGCGGGGACTACAATGAGCAGTTCTTC. Its translation is CASSDGTSGDYNEQFF.

The J gene is TRBJ2-7, the V gene TRBV7-9; D remains ambiguous. Germline CDR1 and CDR2: SEHNR and FQNEAQ (reference sequence). V was cut by 5 bases and J by 3 bases, with 8 bases left in between. This CDR3 is 12 amino acids long. In nucleotides, the CDR3 is TGTGCCAGCAGCCCGCAGGACTACGAGCAGTACTTC. Translated, it gives CASSPQDYEQYF.

The rearrangement links TRBV5-1 to TRBJ2-7, with D tentatively TRBD2 (5 bases). This CDR3 has 13 residues. V lost 0 bases to trimming and J lost 2 bases, with 6 bases between them. The germline gives CDR1 SGHRS, CDR2 YFSETQ. In nucleotides, the CDR3 is TGCGCCAGCAGCTTGGCGGGGACCTACGAGCAGTACTTC. Its protein is CASSLAGTYEQYF.

The chain combines TRBV6-5 with TRBJ2-1; 10 bases are shared with TRBD2. CDR3 length equals 14 residues. Losses at the gene ends were 4 bases for V and 7 bases for J; bases not matched to a gene: 4. Germline V gene lookup returns CDR1 MNHEY and CDR2 SVGAGI. CDR3 region: CASSSASGSNEQFF. The DNA for the CDR3 is TGTGCCAGCAGTTCCGCTAGCGGGAGTAATGAGCAGTTCTTC.